This T cell receptor (beta chain) was found in a study of T cell responses to AZD1222 COVID-19 vaccine. The germline CDR1 and CDR2 sequences are MNHEY and SMNVEV (reference sequence). The CDR3 has 15 amino acids. V was trimmed by 6 bases and J by 0 bases, leaving 12 bases between them. Findings of the study overall: Spike-specific TCR breadth and depth were elevated following two AZD1222 doses. Donors in the cohort were predominantly white British and more often female, and clonal diversity was possibly underestimated. Without day 14 samples, only post-peak T cell repertoires were studied.

Here immunoSEQ multiplex PCR was the method, and the copy in TCRdb shows in-frame clones only, minus some. The table includes some 180,000 clones, around 85% detected once. A word on this clone: Antigen unknown.

This receptor was obtained from an adult who received the AZD1222 COVID-19 vaccine. Source: peripheral blood, taken 28 days after the second AZD1222 dose. This chain connects TRBV27 to TRBJ1-5; D is uncertain. Here the CDR3 reads CASRRTVDSNQPQHF. The CDR3 DNA is TGTGCCAGCAGACGGACGGTCGATAGCAATCAGCCCCAGCATTTT.